The TCR beta chain under discussion was sequenced for a study of control samples from healthy donors and cancer patients. V was shortened by 4 bases and J by 8 bases, with 19 bases between the two germline ends. The V gene's germline CDR1 is MNHEY and CDR2 SMNVEV (reference sequence). The CDR3 totals 15 residues. The method was immunoSEQ multiplex PCR; TCRdb's version includes in-frame clones alone and lacks a portion of them. The sample includes roughly 120,000 clones, just under 95% of them seen just once. The sequenced sample consisted of blood. This clonotype originated in a man aged 25 to 40 in good health. The rearrangement joins TRBV27 to TRBJ2-3, with D perhaps TRBD1 or TRBD2 (5 bases each). This CDR3 is CASSSVSGMGVTQYF. The DNA of the CDR3 is TGTGCCAGCAGTTCCGTGTCAGGGATGGGGGTTACGCAGTATTTT.